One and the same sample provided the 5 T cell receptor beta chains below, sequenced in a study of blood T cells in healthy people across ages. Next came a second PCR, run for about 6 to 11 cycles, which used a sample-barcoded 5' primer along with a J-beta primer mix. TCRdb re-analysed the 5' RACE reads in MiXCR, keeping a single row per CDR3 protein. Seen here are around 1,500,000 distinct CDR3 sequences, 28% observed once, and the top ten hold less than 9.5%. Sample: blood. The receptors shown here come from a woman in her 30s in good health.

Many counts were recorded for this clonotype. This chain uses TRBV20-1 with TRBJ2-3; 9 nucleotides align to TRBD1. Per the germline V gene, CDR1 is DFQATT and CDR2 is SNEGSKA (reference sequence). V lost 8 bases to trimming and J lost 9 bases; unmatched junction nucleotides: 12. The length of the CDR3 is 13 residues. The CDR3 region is CSSLGQGIRTQYF. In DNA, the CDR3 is TGCAGTTCCTTGGGACAGGGTATCCGAACGCAGTATTTT.

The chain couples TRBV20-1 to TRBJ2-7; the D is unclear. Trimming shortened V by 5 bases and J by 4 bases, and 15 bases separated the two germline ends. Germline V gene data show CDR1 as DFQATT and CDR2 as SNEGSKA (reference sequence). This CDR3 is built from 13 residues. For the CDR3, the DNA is TGCAGTGCTTTCTCGGACCGGTTGTACGAGCAGTACTTC. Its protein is CSAFSDRLYEQYF.

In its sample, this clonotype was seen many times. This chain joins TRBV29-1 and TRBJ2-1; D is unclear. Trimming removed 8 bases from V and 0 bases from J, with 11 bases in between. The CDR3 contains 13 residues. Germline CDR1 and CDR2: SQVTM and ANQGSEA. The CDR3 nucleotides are TGCAGCCATACATCGAGCTCCTACAATGAGCAGTTCTTC. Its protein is CSHTSSSYNEQFF.

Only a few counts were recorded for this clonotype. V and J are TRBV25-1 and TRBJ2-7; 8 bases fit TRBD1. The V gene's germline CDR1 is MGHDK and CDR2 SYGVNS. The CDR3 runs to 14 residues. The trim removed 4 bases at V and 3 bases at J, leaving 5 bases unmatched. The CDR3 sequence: CASSATGGNYEQYF. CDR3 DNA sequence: TGTGCCAGCAGTGCCACAGGGGGAAACTACGAGCAGTACTTC.

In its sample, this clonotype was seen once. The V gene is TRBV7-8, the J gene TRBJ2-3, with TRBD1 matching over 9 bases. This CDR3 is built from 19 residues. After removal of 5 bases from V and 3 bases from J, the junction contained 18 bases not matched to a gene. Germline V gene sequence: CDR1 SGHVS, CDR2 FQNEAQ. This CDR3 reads CASSPQGASASWVTDTQYF. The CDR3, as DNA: TGTGCCAGCAGCCCACAGGGGGCTAGCGCCTCCTGGGTTACAGATACGCAGTATTTT.